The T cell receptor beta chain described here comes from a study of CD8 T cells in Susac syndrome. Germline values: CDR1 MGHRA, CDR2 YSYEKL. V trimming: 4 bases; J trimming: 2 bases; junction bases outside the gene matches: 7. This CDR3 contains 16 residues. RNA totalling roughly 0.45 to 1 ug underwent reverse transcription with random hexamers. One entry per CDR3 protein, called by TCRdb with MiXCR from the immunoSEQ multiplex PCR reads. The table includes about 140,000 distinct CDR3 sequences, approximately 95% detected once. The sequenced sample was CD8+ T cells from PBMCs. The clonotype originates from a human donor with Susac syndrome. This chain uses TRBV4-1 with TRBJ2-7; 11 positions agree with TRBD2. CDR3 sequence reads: CASSPSIAGGPYEQYF. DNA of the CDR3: TGCGCCAGCAGCCCAAGTATAGCGGGAGGGCCCTACGAGCAGTACTTC.